The 25 T cell receptor beta chains below were found in one sample sequenced in a study of T cells in Graves' hyperthyroidism and ophthalmopathy. The source material, RNA transcripts, was used to amplify TCR beta CDR3 regions. HTBI primers drove first-round RT-PCR of the TCR CDR3. TCRdb ran MiXCR on the multiplex PCR reads and lists one entry per CDR3 protein. The sample lists hundreds of thousands of distinct CDR3 sequences, 12% to 15% occurring once. The sequencing input was blood. The receptors shown here come from a woman between 18 and 30 years old with Graves' hyperthyroidism.

This clonotype was picked up a small number of times. V usage is TRBV13 and J usage is TRBJ2-7; TRBD2 aligns across 7 bases. V gave up 4 bases and J gave up 3 bases; unmatched junction bases: 9. From germline, CDR1 is PRHDT and CDR2 FYEKMQ (reference sequence). This CDR3 contains 15 residues. This chain's CDR3 is CASSSLAEKGYEQYF. DNA for the CDR3: TGTGCCAGCAGCTCCCTAGCGGAGAAAGGCTACGAGCAGTACTTC. Supplemented by reference TRBV13 and TRBJ2-7, the full variable domain reads AAGVIQSPRHLIKEKRETATLKCYPIPRHDTVYWYQQGPGQDPQFLISFYEKMQSDKGSIPDRFSAQQFSDYHSELNMSSLELGDSALYFCASSSLAEKGYEQYFGPGTRLTVT.

At least ten counts were recorded for this clonotype. The rearrangement uses TRBV20-1 and TRBJ2-3; D gene ambiguous. CDR3 length: 15 residues. Trimming removed 4 bases at V and 0 bases at J, with 14 bases between. Germline CDR1 reads DFQATT; CDR2 reads SNEGSKA (reference sequence). CDR3 in DNA: TGCAGTGCTACAATGACTGGGTCTAGCACAGATACGCAGTATTTT. Its translation: CSATMTGSSTDTQYF.

This clonotype was observed at least ten times. The rearrangement uses TRBV6-1 and TRBJ2-3; D gene ambiguous. The CDR3 extends over 14 amino acids. Germline lookup yields CDR1 MNHNS and CDR2 SASEGT. V gave up 6 bases and J gave up 2 bases, with 12 bases separating them. CDR3 residues: CASRPRRSTDTQYF. The DNA for the CDR3 is TGTGCCAGCAGACCAAGAAGGTCCACAGATACGCAGTATTTT.

This clonotype was seen ten or more times. The V gene is TRBV12-3 or TRBV12-4, the J gene TRBJ1-5; 7 nucleotides align to TRBD1. Unmatched junction bases numbered 5, after V lost 5 bases and J lost 7 bases. This CDR3 has 13 residues. CDR3 sequence (DNA): TGTGCCAGCAGTCCACAGGGGTGGCAGCCCCAGCATTTT. It encodes CASSPQGWQPQHF.

This clonotype was seen a handful of times. This chain connects TRBV27 to TRBJ2-7; TRBD2 is a possible D gene (6 bases). V lost 5 bases to trimming and J lost 4 bases, with 27 bases between them. The CDR3 covers 18 residues. The V gene's germline CDR1 is MNHEY and CDR2 SMNVEV (reference sequence). CDR3 protein: CASSTLNRDSYGVYEQYF. CDR3 nucleotides: TGTGCCAGCAGTACCCTCAACCGGGACTCCTATGGGGTTTACGAGCAGTACTTC.

The table lists this clonotype with a few counts. The V gene is TRBV6-5, the J gene TRBJ1-2; D is perhaps TRBD1 (6 bases). Germline V gene lookup returns CDR1 MNHEY and CDR2 SVGAGI. The CDR3 is 13 amino acids. The V end lost 7 bases, the J end lost 2 bases, and 11 bases lay between the germline ends. The CDR3 DNA reads TGTGCCAGCACCGGACAGAGCAACTATGGCTACACCTTC. It is translated as CASTGQSNYGYTF.

Concerning this clonotype: Just one base apart from a much larger clone, this may be a read error. The V and J genes are TRBV12-3 or TRBV12-4 and TRBJ2-3; D call uncertain. Trimming removed 7 bases at V and 1 base at J, with 6 bases between. The CDR3 has 12 residues. In nucleotides, the CDR3 is TGTGCCAGCAAAGGCTGCACAGATACGCAGTATTTT. Amino acids: CASKGCTDTQYF.

The chain carries TRBV6-2 or TRBV6-3 and TRBJ1-5, with no clear D. The CDR3 has 15 amino acids. V was cut by 6 bases and J by 6 bases, with 18 bases left in between. Germline V gives CDR1 MNHEY, CDR2 SVGEGT. CDR3 in amino acids: CASSPSRQISQPQHF. In nucleotides, the CDR3 is TGTGCCAGCAGCCCCAGCCGGCAGATCAGTCAGCCCCAGCATTTT.

This clonotype was counted many times. The chain uses TRBV6-1 and TRBJ2-2; D may be TRBD2 (5 bases). The ends were cut back, 4 bases at V and 6 bases at J, with 12 bases in the middle. The CDR3 extends over 14 amino acids. Germline V gene sequence: CDR1 MNHNS, CDR2 SASEGT. The CDR3 reads CASSAEGKAGELFF. CDR3 nucleotide sequence: TGTGCCAGCAGTGCCGAGGGAAAGGCCGGGGAGCTGTTTTTT.

Many counts were recorded for this clonotype. The V call is TRBV7-9, the J call TRBJ2-7, with no clear D. V was clipped by 5 bases and J by 1 base, with 15 bases between them. Germline V gene data show CDR1 as SEHNR and CDR2 as FQNEAQ (reference sequence). The CDR3 sequence is 15 residues long. CDR3 loop: CASSPLTPPSYEQYF. The CDR3 DNA is TGTGCCAGCAGCCCCCTGACTCCCCCATCCTACGAGCAGTACTTC.

At least ten counts were recorded for this clonotype. The V and J genes are TRBV11-1 and TRBJ2-3; 9 bases map to TRBD2. CDR3 length equals 15 residues. Germline-derived CDR1 and CDR2 are SGHAT and FQDESV (reference sequence). J lost 3 bases, V lost 3 bases, and 4 bases had no gene match. The CDR3 nucleotides read TGTGCCAGCAGCTTTGGGACTAGCTTAACAGATACGCAGTATTTT. It yields the protein CASSFGTSLTDTQYF.

The genes are TRBV7-8 and TRBJ2-5; TRBD2 aligns across 16 bases. CDR1 is SGHVS, CDR2 FQNEAQ, per germline. CDR3 length: 17 residues. With V trimmed by 5 bases and J by 4 bases, 7 bases remained unmatched. CDR3 sequence (DNA): TGTGCCAGCAGCCCGCCGGGACTAGCGGGAGGGAGAGAGACCCAGTACTTC. It translates to CASSPPGLAGGRETQYF. The full variable domain, its missing parts supplied by reference TRBV7-8 and TRBJ2-5, is GAGVSQSPRYKVAKRGQDVALRCDPISGHVSLFWYQQALGQGPEFLTYFQNEAQLDKSGLPSDRFFAERPEGSVSTLKIQRTQQEDSAVYLCASSPPGLAGGRETQYFGPGTRLLVL.

The chain links TRBV2 to TRBJ1-5; 9 nucleotides align to TRBD1. The J segment lost 6 bases and the V segment lost 6 bases, leaving 9 bases of the junction unmatched. The CDR3 runs 15 residues. Looked up from germline, CDR1 is SNHLY and CDR2 is FYNNEI. The CDR3 here is CASSQDRGQGQPQHF. The CDR3, as DNA: TGTGCCAGCAGCCAAGATCGGGGACAGGGTCAGCCCCAGCATTTT.

This clonotype was observed at least ten times. The V and J genes are TRBV7-9 and TRBJ2-3; D unresolved. V was cut by 1 base and J by 1 base, with 9 bases left in between. In germline, CDR1 is SEHNR, CDR2 FQNEAQ (reference sequence). The CDR3 length is 15 residues. CDR3 nucleotide sequence: TGTGCCAGCAGCTTAGAGGCAGCCCGCACAGATACGCAGTATTTT. It translates to CASSLEAARTDTQYF.

This clonotype occurred a few times. An end of the junction does not agree with germline; a read error may underlie this. The V and J genes are TRBV6-5 and TRBJ2-7; 7 nucleotides line up with TRBD1. CDR3 size: 15 residues. The V gene's germline CDR1 is MNHEY and CDR2 SVGAGI. Here the CDR3 reads CASRYYEGTAYEQYF. For the CDR3, the DNA is TGTGCCAGCAGGTACTACGAAGGGACAGCCTACGAGCAGTACTTC.

This clonotype was seen ten or more times. The chain combines TRBV5-5 with TRBJ2-2, with 10 positions matching TRBD2. With V trimmed by 4 bases and J by 4 bases, 10 bases remained unmatched. The CDR3 has 17 amino acids. CDR1 SGHKS and CDR2 YYEKEE come from the germline V gene (reference sequence). DNA of the CDR3: TGTGCCAGCAGCCCTAGGGTCCTAGCGGGAGTCACCGGGGAGCTGTTTTTT. Amino acid sequence: CASSPRVLAGVTGELFF.

Here the CDR3 DNA reads TGTGCCAGCAGCTTCCGCAGGAGGATAACTAATGAAAAACTGTTTTTT. This codes for CASSFRRRITNEKLFF. The gene calls are TRBV11-2 and TRBJ1-4; D not certain. Germline-derived CDR1 and CDR2 are SGHAT and FQNNGV. The CDR3 has 16 amino acids. V was pared by 3 bases and J by 1 base, with 12 bases between. Based on the CDR3 plus reference TRBV11-2 and TRBJ1-4, the full variable domain is EAGVAQSPRYKIIEKRQSVAFWCNPISGHATLYWYQQILGQGPKLLIQFQNNGVVDDSQLPKDRFSAERLKGVDSTLKIQPAKLEDSAVYLCASSFRRRITNEKLFFGSGTQLSVL.

A few counts support this clonotype. This chain's CDR3 is CASSVRLAGANVLTF. The CDR3 DNA is TGCGCCAGCAGTGTACGGTTGGCTGGGGCCAACGTCCTGACTTTC. The chain combines TRBV10-2 with TRBJ2-6; no definite D call. The V end lost 4 bases, the J end lost 2 bases, and 9 bases lay between the germline ends. Germline V gives CDR1 WSHSY, CDR2 SAAADI. CDR3 length equals 15 residues.

In this sample, this clonotype turned up many times. The genes are TRBV18 and TRBJ1-3; no firm D call. Germline CDR1 and CDR2: KGHSH and LQKENI. V was clipped by 4 bases and J by 2 bases, with 9 bases between them. This CDR3 is built from 14 residues. In DNA, the CDR3 is TGTGCCAGCTCACTGCCGGCACCTGGAAACACCATATATTTT. It is translated as CASSLPAPGNTIYF.

This clonotype was found many times. The V and J genes are TRBV7-2 and TRBJ1-1; 7 bases agree with TRBD1. CDR3 length: 13 residues. V dropped 4 bases and J dropped 6; count of bases not matched to a gene: 5. The germline V gene has CDR1 SGHTA and CDR2 FQGNSA. This CDR3 is CASSSGTAAEAFF. The CDR3 DNA reads TGTGCCAGCAGCTCCGGGACAGCGGCTGAAGCTTTCTTT.

This chain links TRBV7-9 with TRBJ1-5; D might be TRBD1 (5 bases). The germline gives CDR1 SEHNR, CDR2 FQNEAQ (reference sequence). The CDR3 is made up of 16 amino acids. V shed 5 bases and J shed 0 bases, with 14 bases lying between them. The CDR3: CASSPLGQSSNQPQHF. In DNA, the CDR3 is TGTGCCAGCAGCCCTCTGGGGCAGAGTAGCAATCAGCCCCAGCATTTT.

This clonotype was picked up many times. This sequence joins TRBV4-1 and TRBJ2-1; 8 positions agree with TRBD2. Per germline, CDR1 MGHRA and CDR2 YSYEKL. The V gene end was trimmed by 3 bases and the J gene end by 8 bases; junction bases not matched to a gene: 12. The CDR3 runs to 16 residues. The CDR3 nucleotides read TGCGCCAGCAGCCACGGCGGGCGGGAGGCCAGATATGAGCAGTTCTTC. It yields the protein CASSHGGREARYEQFF.

This clonotype was seen more than once but under ten times. The V call is TRBV2, the J call TRBJ1-1, with 7 bases matching TRBD1. Germline CDR1 SNHLY, CDR2 FYNNEI. Trimming at V came to 4 bases and at J to 4 bases, leaving 6 bases not matched to a gene. CDR3 length: 14 residues. CDR3 bases: TGTGCCAGCAGTGCTCGCAGGGGGATCACTGAAGCTTTCTTT. Its protein product is CASSARRGITEAFF. The variable domain in full, with the rest retrieved from reference TRBV2 and TRBJ1-1, is EPEVTQTPSHQVTQMGQEVILRCVPISNHLYFYWYRQILGQKVEFLVSFYNNEISEKSEIFDDQFSVERPDGSNFTLKIRSTKLEDSAMYFCASSARRGITEAFFGQGTRLTVV.

The V and J genes are TRBV20-1 and TRBJ2-3; 9 positions match TRBD1. The CDR3 runs 15 residues. The germline CDR1 and CDR2 sequences are DFQATT and SNEGSKA (reference sequence). After removal of 5 bases from V and 3 bases from J, the junction contained 9 bases not matched to a gene. The CDR3 DNA is TGCAGTGCTCCCGGGACAGGGTTGGGAACAGATACGCAGTATTTT. It translates to CSAPGTGLGTDTQYF.

The sample holds a few counts of this clonotype. This rearrangement joins TRBV9 to TRBJ2-7; 9 bases fit TRBD1. Per the germline V gene, CDR1 is SGDLS and CDR2 is YYNGEE. The CDR3 has 13 amino acids. V gave up 0 bases and J gave up 7 bases; unmatched junction bases: 2. CDR3 region: CASSVEQGAEQYF. CDR3 in DNA: TGTGCCAGCAGCGTAGAACAGGGGGCAGAGCAGTACTTC. The variable domain in full, with the rest retrieved from reference TRBV9 and TRBJ2-7, is DSGVTQTPKHLITATGQRVTLRCSPRSGDLSVYWYQQSLDQGLQFLIQYYNGEERAKGNILERFSAQQFPDLHSELNLSSLELGDSALYFCASSVEQGAEQYFGPGTRLTVT.